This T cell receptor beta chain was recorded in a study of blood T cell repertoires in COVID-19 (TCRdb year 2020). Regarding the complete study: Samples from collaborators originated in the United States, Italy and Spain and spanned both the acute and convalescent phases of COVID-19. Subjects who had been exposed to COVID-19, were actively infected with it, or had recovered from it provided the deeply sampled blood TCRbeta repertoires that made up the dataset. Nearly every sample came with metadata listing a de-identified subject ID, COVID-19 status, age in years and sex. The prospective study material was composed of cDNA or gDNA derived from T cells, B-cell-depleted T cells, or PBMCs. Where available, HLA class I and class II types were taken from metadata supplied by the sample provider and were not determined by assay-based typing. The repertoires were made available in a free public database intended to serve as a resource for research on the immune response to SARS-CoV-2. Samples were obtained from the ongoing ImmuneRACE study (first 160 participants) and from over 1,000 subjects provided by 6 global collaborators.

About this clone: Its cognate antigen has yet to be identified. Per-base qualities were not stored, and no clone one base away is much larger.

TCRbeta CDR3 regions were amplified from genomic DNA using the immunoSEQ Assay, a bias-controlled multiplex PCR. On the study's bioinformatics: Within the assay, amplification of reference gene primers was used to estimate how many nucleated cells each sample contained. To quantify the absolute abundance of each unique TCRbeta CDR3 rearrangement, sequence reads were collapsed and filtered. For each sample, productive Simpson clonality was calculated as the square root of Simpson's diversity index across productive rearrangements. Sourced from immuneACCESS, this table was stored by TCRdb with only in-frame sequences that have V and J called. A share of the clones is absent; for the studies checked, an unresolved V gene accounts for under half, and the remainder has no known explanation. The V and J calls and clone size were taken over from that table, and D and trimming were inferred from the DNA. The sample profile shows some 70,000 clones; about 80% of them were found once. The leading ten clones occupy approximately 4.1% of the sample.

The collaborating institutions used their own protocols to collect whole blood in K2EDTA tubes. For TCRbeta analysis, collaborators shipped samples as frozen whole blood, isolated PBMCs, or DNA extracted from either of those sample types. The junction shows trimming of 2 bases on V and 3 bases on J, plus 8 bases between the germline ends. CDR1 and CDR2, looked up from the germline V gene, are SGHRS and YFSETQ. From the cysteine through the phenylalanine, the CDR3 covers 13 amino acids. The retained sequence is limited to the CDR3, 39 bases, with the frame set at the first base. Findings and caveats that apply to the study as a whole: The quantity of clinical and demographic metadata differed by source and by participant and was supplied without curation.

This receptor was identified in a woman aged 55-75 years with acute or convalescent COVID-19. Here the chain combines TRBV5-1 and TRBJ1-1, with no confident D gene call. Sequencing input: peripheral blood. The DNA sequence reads TGCGCCAGCAGCTTTGGAGGACACACTGAAGCTTTCTTT. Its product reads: CASSFGGHTEAFF.